The T cell receptor (beta chain) under discussion was sequenced for a study of long-term antiretroviral therapy in people with HIV. Broader study findings: Transplant-donor-level diversity was not reached after ART, though diversity increased.

Details on this clone: The antigen remains unidentified.

The authors ran the immunoSEQ assay, v3.0, at survey level. Profiling relied on immunoSEQ multiplex PCR, and the TCRdb table lists in-frame clones only, not all of them. The sample includes more than 20,000 clones, 85% seen only once; the top ten take roughly a tenth. Samples held 1-10 million cryopreserved PBMC before DNA extraction. Germline CDR1 and CDR2: MNHNY and SVGAGI (reference sequence). The CDR3 spans 16 residues. Trimming took 3 bases from V and 2 from J; bases not matched to a gene: 6. The source of this sequence is a man aged 35 to 55 with HIV. V gene TRBV6-6 combines with J gene TRBJ2-5; 10 bases are a match to TRBD2. Specimen: unsorted PBMCs, collected 2.3 years after starting antiretroviral therapy. For the CDR3, the DNA is TGTGCCAGCAGTTATACCGGACTAGCGGAACAAGAGACCCAGTACTTC. It codes for CASSYTGLAEQETQYF.